The 5 T cell receptor beta chains reported below all come from one sample, sequenced in a study of T cells in tumors after PD-1 blockade. Clones were sequenced by immunoSEQ multiplex PCR, and TCRdb holds only the in-frame ones, with some missing. The sample has about 24,000 clones, about 84% seen once. The sequences come from PBMCs, collected after anti-PD-1 treatment. These receptors originate from a human donor with basal cell carcinoma.

The chain recombines TRBV28 with TRBJ1-5, with TRBD1 matching over 10 bases. This CDR3 spans 15 amino acids. From germline, CDR1 is MDHEN and CDR2 SYDVKM. Losses at the gene ends were 6 bases for V and 8 bases for J; bases not matched to a gene: 10. DNA of the CDR3: TGTGCCAGCAGCCTGATTGGACAGGGGGTGGAGCCCCAGCATTTT. It specifies CASSLIGQGVEPQHF. Supplemented by reference TRBV28 and TRBJ1-5, the full variable domain reads DVKVTQSSRYLVKRTGEKVFLECVQDMDHENMFWYRQDPGLGLRLIYFSYDVKMKEKGDIPEGYSVSREKKERFSLILESASTNQTSMYLCASSLIGQGVEPQHFGDGTRLSIL.

In its sample, this clone was seen a few times. The chain couples TRBV9 to TRBJ1-3; the D gene is possibly TRBD1 (5 bases). CDR1 is SGDLS and CDR2 is YYNGEE in the germline V gene. V was shortened by 0 bases and J by 2 bases, with 9 bases between the two germline ends. The CDR3 covers 15 residues. CDR3 sequence reads: CASSVGGGTGNTIYF. As DNA, the CDR3 is TGTGCCAGCAGCGTAGGTGGGGGGACTGGAAACACCATATATTTT.

The V and J genes are TRBV7-2 and TRBJ1-1, with 7 bases aligning to TRBD1. Trimming cost V 5 bases and J 5 bases; bases outside gene matches: 8. From germline, CDR1 is SGHTA and CDR2 FQGNSA. The CDR3 spans 14 residues. The CDR3: CASSNRGGRTEAFF. The CDR3 coding sequence is TGTGCCAGCAGCAACAGGGGAGGGAGGACTGAAGCTTTCTTT.

Remarks on this clone: Other nucleotide sequences in the sample specify the same CDR3. The chain is built from TRBV10-1 and TRBJ1-5, with 8 bases matching TRBD1. The CDR3 length is 13 residues. CDR1 WNHNN and CDR2 SYGVQD come from the germline V gene (reference sequence). After removal of 6 bases from V and 5 bases from J, the junction contained 3 bases not matched to a gene. As DNA, the CDR3 is TGCGCCAGCAGCGACAGGGGCGATCAGCCCCAGCATTTT. It specifies CASSDRGDQPQHF.

The chain links TRBV4-1 to TRBJ2-7; unclear D gene. The germline V gene has CDR1 MGHRA and CDR2 YSYEKL. This CDR3 is 15 amino acids long. The ends were cut back, 0 bases at V and 3 bases at J, with 12 bases in the middle. The CDR3 region has the DNA TGCGCCAGCAGCCAAGAGCTGGTCGGGTTCTACGAGCAGTACTTC. This sequence encodes CASSQELVGFYEQYF.